One and the same sample provided the 15 T cell receptor beta chains below, sequenced in a study of blood T cell repertoires in COVID-19. Clones were read by immunoSEQ multiplex PCR, and TCRdb kept only the in-frame ones, dropping some. The sample records 25,000 to 30,000 clones, around nine tenths being singletons. Specimen: peripheral blood. Receptors originate from a human donor in a cohort sampled during active COVID-19.

The chain has TRBV5-1 and TRBJ1-1, with 8 bases lining up with TRBD1. V was clipped by 7 bases and J by 4 bases; unmatched bases: 15. CDR3 length: 16 amino acids. CDR1 and CDR2 from the germline V gene are SGHRS and YFSETQ. As DNA, the CDR3 is TGCGCCAGCCACGAGGTAGACAGGGGACTGGGCACTGAAGCTTTCTTT. Its translation: CASHEVDRGLGTEAFF.

In this sample, this clone turned up once. The V gene is TRBV28, the J gene TRBJ2-1, with a weak D call TRBD2 (7 bases). Germline V CDR1 and CDR2: MDHEN, SYDVKM. The CDR3 contains 13 residues. Trimming took off 7 bases at V and 6 bases at J, with 13 bases between the two ends. CDR3 residues: CASTGGSSNEQFF. CDR3 sequence (DNA): TGTGCCAGCACGGGGGGCAGCAGCAATGAGCAGTTCTTC.

V gene TRBV2 combines with J gene TRBJ2-3, with 10 bases aligning to TRBD2. The germline CDR1 and CDR2 sequences are SNHLY and FYNNEI. This CDR3 comprises 15 residues. Trimming cost V 6 bases and J 5 bases; bases outside gene matches: 8. This CDR3 is CASSEREGRQDTQYF. CDR3 DNA: TGTGCCAGCAGCGAGCGGGAGGGCCGTCAAGATACGCAGTATTTT.

The genes are TRBV5-1 and TRBJ1-3; 8 bases are shared with TRBD1. The CDR3 has 16 amino acids. Per the germline V gene, CDR1 is SGHRS and CDR2 is YFSETQ. V lost 1 base, J lost 4 bases, and 7 bases stayed unmatched. CDR3 region: CASSLKTGASGNTIYF. As DNA, the CDR3 is TGCGCCAGCAGCTTGAAGACAGGGGCCTCGGGAAACACCATATATTTT.

A single count supports this clone. The rearrangement uses TRBV10-3 and TRBJ2-5; TRBD1 agrees at 7 bases. The CDR3 sequence is 14 residues long. CDR1 is ENHRY and CDR2 is SYGVKD in the germline V gene. Trimming took 2 bases from V and 4 from J; bases not matched to a gene: 4. CDR3 bases: TGTGCCATCAGTGAGGCGACAGGGACAGAGACCCAGTACTTC. Its protein product is CAISEATGTETQYF.

This rearrangement joins TRBV19 to TRBJ1-2; D unclear. The V gene's germline CDR1 is LNHDA and CDR2 SQIVND (reference sequence). The CDR3 runs to 14 residues. Trimming shortened V by 6 bases and J by 4 bases, and 15 bases separated the two germline ends. DNA of the CDR3: TGTGCCAGTAGCTTGAAGGGAGTGGGCTATGGCTACACCTTC. It translates to CASSLKGVGYGYTF. Full variable domain (remainder filled in from reference TRBV19 and TRBJ1-2): DGGITQSPKYLFRKEGQNVTLSCEQNLNHDAMYWYRQDPGQGLRLIYYSQIVNDFQKGDIAEGYSVSREKKESFPLTVTSAQKNPTAFYLCASSLKGVGYGYTFGSGTRLTVV.

The chain has TRBV6-5 and TRBJ1-5, with D possibly being TRBD1 (5 bases). The V gene lost 4 bases and the J gene lost 0 bases, with 10 bases spanning the gap. The CDR3 runs 15 residues. The germline V gene has CDR1 MNHEY and CDR2 SVGAGI. The CDR3 sequence is CASSSGLVSNQPQHF. CDR3 in DNA: TGTGCCAGCAGTTCAGGGTTGGTTAGCAATCAGCCCCAGCATTTT.

The chain combines TRBV7-3 with TRBJ1-6, with 8 bases aligning to TRBD1. This CDR3 contains 15 residues. Germline assignment: CDR1 SGHTA and CDR2 FQGTGA. Losses at the gene ends were 3 bases for V and 8 bases for J; bases not matched to a gene: 6. As DNA, the CDR3 is TGTGCCAGCAGCTTTGCAGGGGGCCGGGATTCACCCCTCCACTTT. Protein: CASSFAGGRDSPLHF.

The rearrangement links TRBV7-8 to TRBJ1-2; D is uncertain. Trimming removed 5 bases at V and 4 bases at J, with 11 bases between. CDR3 size: 13 residues. CDR1 and CDR2 (germline): SGHVS, FQNEAQ. CDR3 protein: CASSPFEGYGYTF. For the CDR3, the DNA is TGTGCCAGCAGCCCCTTTGAGGGCTATGGCTACACCTTC.

Sample share makes this clone medium-sized (0.01 to 0.1%). The chain uses TRBV3-1 (or the pseudogene TRBV3-2) and TRBJ1-5; D is ambiguous. Trimming removed 4 bases at V and 5 bases at J, with 6 bases between. Germline-derived CDR1 and CDR2 are LGHDT and YNNKEL (reference sequence). The CDR3 loop spans 12 amino acids. The CDR3 DNA is TGTGCCAGCAGCCGAGGAGATCAGCCCCAGCATTTT. It encodes CASSRGDQPQHF.

This chain links TRBV4-1 with TRBJ2-3; 8 nucleotides line up with TRBD2. Germline-derived CDR1 and CDR2 are MGHRA and YSYEKL. This CDR3 is built from 17 residues. Trimming took 2 bases from V and 1 from J; bases not matched to a gene: 8. The CDR3 nucleotides read TGCGCCAGCAGCCAATCAACCGGGGGGGAGGGCACAGATACGCAGTATTTT. It translates to CASSQSTGGEGTDTQYF.

The chain couples TRBV5-1 to TRBJ2-7; 7 bases fit TRBD1. V was pared by 2 bases and J by 2 bases, with 10 bases of the junction left unmatched. The CDR3 is 16 residues long. Germline CDR1 SGHRS, CDR2 YFSETQ. The CDR3 spells CASSFTMDRIAYEQYF. The CDR3 DNA reads as TGCGCCAGCAGCTTTACCATGGACAGGATAGCCTACGAGCAGTACTTC. Based on the CDR3 plus reference TRBV5-1 and TRBJ2-7, the full variable domain is KAGVTQTPRYLIKTRGQQVTLSCSPISGHRSVSWYQQTPGQGLQFLFEYFSETQRNKGNFPGRFSGRQFSNSRSEMNVSTLELGDSALYLCASSFTMDRIAYEQYFGPGTRLTVT.

This rearrangement joins TRBV4-1 to TRBJ2-5; 7 bases line up with TRBD2. J lost 5 bases, V lost 1 base, and 7 bases had no gene match. The CDR3 runs 15 residues. The germline CDR1 and CDR2 sequences are MGHRA and YSYEKL. The DNA for the CDR3 is TGCGCCAGCAGCCAAGTGGGGGGAGGGACGGAGACCCAGTACTTC. Translated, it gives CASSQVGGGTETQYF.

This clone was counted once. The chain is built from TRBV28 and TRBJ2-7, with D possibly matching TRBD1 (5 bases). Germline V gene data show CDR1 as MDHEN and CDR2 as SYDVKM. Trimming stripped 3 bases from V and 6 bases from J, with 12 bases between. The CDR3 contains 13 residues. The DNA of the CDR3 is TGTGCCAGCAGTTTCATCGGAAGGGGCGAGCAGTACTTC. Amino acids: CASSFIGRGEQYF. Combining the CDR3 with reference TRBV28 and TRBJ2-7 gives the whole variable domain DVKVTQSSRYLVKRTGEKVFLECVQDMDHENMFWYRQDPGLGLRLIYFSYDVKMKEKGDIPEGYSVSREKKERFSLILESASTNQTSMYLCASSFIGRGEQYFGPGTRLTVT.

The chain carries TRBV11-2 and TRBJ2-5; D remains ambiguous. Germline V CDR1 and CDR2: SGHAT, FQNNGV. V lost 9 bases to trimming and J lost 4 bases, with 6 bases between them. CDR3 length: 10 amino acids. Here the CDR3 reads CASAGETQYF. The CDR3 bases are TGTGCCAGTGCCGGAGAGACCCAGTACTTC.